One sample yielded the 30 T cell receptor beta chains listed below, sequenced in a study of T cells in Graves' hyperthyroidism and ophthalmopathy. Amplified TCR beta CDR3 regions came from RNA transcripts. During a first-round RT-PCR of the TCR CDR3, the HTBI primer set was used. Via MiXCR, TCRdb re-called the multiplex PCR reads, giving one row per CDR3 protein. The sample has a few hundred thousand distinct CDR3 sequences, roughly 19% seen once. Specimen: blood. The receptor source for this set is a man aged 45-65 years with Graves' ophthalmopathy.

This clonotype occurred a few times. V usage is TRBV19 and J usage is TRBJ2-5, with D possibly TRBD1 on 5 matching bases. The CDR3 length is 12 residues. The V and J ends lost 5 bases and 3 bases respectively, with 7 bases between them. Germline V gene data show CDR1 as LNHDA and CDR2 as SQIVND (reference sequence). The CDR3, as DNA: TGTGCCAGTAGTCGGACAAAAGAGACCCAGTACTTC. This translates into CASSRTKETQYF.

This clonotype was observed a handful of times. The chain couples TRBV27 to TRBJ1-1; tentatively, D is TRBD1 (5 bases). The CDR3 is made up of 14 amino acids. Germline V lookup: CDR1 MNHEY, CDR2 SMNVEV (reference sequence). V was pared by 5 bases and J by 7 bases, with 17 bases between. The CDR3 nucleotides are TGTGCCAGCAGTGGATTTCCGGGACGCCTTGAAGCTTTCTTT. It translates to CASSGFPGRLEAFF.

The chain joins TRBV4-2 to TRBJ2-6; a weak D match, TRBD1 (6 bases). The V end was cut by 1 base, the J end by 1 base, with 14 bases between. CDR1 LGHNA and CDR2 YNFKEQ come from the germline V gene. This CDR3 has 18 amino acids. This CDR3 is CASSQAGTSRSGANVLTF. Written as DNA, the CDR3 is TGTGCCAGCAGCCAAGCGGGGACAAGTCGATCTGGGGCCAACGTCCTGACTTTC.

Many counts were recorded for this clonotype. J is TRBJ1-1 and V is TRBV5-1, with unresolved D. V gave up 0 bases and J gave up 1 base, with 7 bases separating them. The CDR3 has 14 amino acids. From germline, CDR1 is SGHRS and CDR2 YFSETQ. The CDR3 coding sequence is TGCGCCAGCAGCTTGGTGGCCGGGAACACTGAAGCTTTCTTT. This translates into CASSLVAGNTEAFF.

The chain links TRBV15 to TRBJ2-1; TRBD2 matches at 8 bases. The CDR3 totals 14 residues. Trimming cost V 8 bases and J 0 bases; bases outside gene matches: 3. CDR1 is LNHNV, CDR2 YYDKDF, per germline (reference sequence). The CDR3 DNA is TGTGCCACCGCGGGAGGCAGCTCCTACAATGAGCAGTTCTTC. Translated: CATAGGSSYNEQFF. Complete variable domain (other parts from reference TRBV15 and TRBJ2-1): DAMVIQNPRYQVTQFGKPVTLSCSQTLNHNVMYWYQQKSSQAPKLLFHYYDKDFNNEADTPDNFQSRRPNTSFCFLDIRSPGLGDTAMYLCATAGGSSYNEQFFGPGTRLTVL.

The rearrangement joins TRBV7-9 to TRBJ1-1; D is unclear. Deletions cut 2 bases from V and 2 bases from J, with 9 bases between. The germline V gene has CDR1 SEHNR and CDR2 FQNEAQ (reference sequence). The length of the CDR3 is 14 residues. This CDR3 reads CASSLTNYNTEAFF. The CDR3 nucleotides are TGTGCCAGCAGCTTAACGAACTACAACACTGAAGCTTTCTTT.

This clonotype was seen repeatedly, ten times or more. The rearrangement uses TRBV7-3 and TRBJ2-1, with 8 nucleotides matching TRBD1. V trimming: 3 bases; J trimming: 7 bases; junction bases outside the gene matches: 8. The CDR3 contains 15 residues. Germline loops: CDR1 SGHTA, CDR2 FQGTGA. The CDR3 region is CASSFTNGQGNEQFF. DNA of the CDR3: TGTGCCAGCAGCTTCACTAACGGACAGGGAAATGAGCAGTTCTTC.

This clonotype has just a few counts. The J gene is TRBJ2-2, the V gene TRBV29-1; D is undetermined. CDR3 length: 13 residues. Trimming pared 3 bases from V and 7 bases from J, leaving 12 bases between. Germline CDR1 is SQVTM and CDR2 is ANQGSEA. CDR3 sequence: CSVDDGGIGELFF. The CDR3 region has the DNA TGCAGCGTTGATGATGGCGGAATCGGGGAGCTGTTTTTT.

The table lists this clonotype with a count of one. J is TRBJ2-7 and V is TRBV20-1; the D gene is possibly TRBD2 (6 bases). V was pared by 1 base and J by 1 base, with 11 bases between. The CDR3 totals 14 residues. Looked up from germline, CDR1 is DFQATT and CDR2 is SNEGSKA (reference sequence). The CDR3 spells CSARAGSRSYEQYF. As DNA, the CDR3 is TGCAGTGCTAGAGCCGGGAGCCGATCCTACGAGCAGTACTTC.

This clonotype was recorded many times. The rearrangement uses TRBV10-3 and TRBJ1-5; D is uncertain. V shed 4 bases and J shed 4 bases, with 14 bases lying between them. CDR1 and CDR2 from the germline V gene are ENHRY and SYGVKD. The CDR3 totals 15 residues. The CDR3 coding sequence is TGTGCCATCAGTGTATCGAGGGTAGGGAATCAGCCCCAGCATTTT. Residues: CAISVSRVGNQPQHF.

The chain carries TRBV20-1 and TRBJ2-5; 8 bases are shared with TRBD1. The germline CDR1 and CDR2 sequences are DFQATT and SNEGSKA (reference sequence). CDR3 size: 12 residues. V lost 5 bases to trimming and J lost 4 bases; unmatched junction nucleotides: 3. CDR3 DNA: TGCAGTGCTGAAGACAGGGGAGAGACCCAGTACTTC. Its protein product is CSAEDRGETQYF.

The chain employs TRBV27 and TRBJ1-2, with 7 bases matching TRBD1. Germline-derived CDR1 and CDR2 are MNHEY and SMNVEV (reference sequence). The CDR3 is 15 residues long. With 5 bases clipped from V and 0 bases from J, the junction kept 6 bases outside the gene matches. The CDR3: CASSRQGGSNYGYTF. CDR3 in DNA: TGTGCCAGCAGTCGCCAGGGGGGATCTAACTATGGCTACACCTTC.

The rearrangement links TRBV20-1 to TRBJ1-2, with 7 bases matching TRBD1. The germline CDR1 and CDR2 sequences are DFQATT and SNEGSKA (reference sequence). The CDR3 totals 15 residues. V shed 0 bases, J shed 2 bases, and the junction held 6 bases outside the gene matches. The CDR3: CSARDRSRGNYGYTF. The CDR3 DNA reads as TGCAGTGCTAGAGATAGGAGCAGGGGGAACTATGGCTACACCTTC.

There are many counts of this clonotype. CDR3 sequence: CAWSLSGWNTEAFF. The CDR3 coding sequence is TGTGCCTGGAGTTTATCCGGGTGGAACACTGAAGCTTTCTTT. The chain is built from TRBV30 and TRBJ1-1; D is undetermined. Germline CDR1 GTSNPN, CDR2 SVGIG (reference sequence). This CDR3 region has 14 residues. Trimming took 2 bases from V and 1 from J, leaving 11 bases between them.

This clonotype was found many times. The J gene is TRBJ2-5, the V gene TRBV2; D possibly corresponds to TRBD2 (6 bases). There are 13 residues in the CDR3. Trimming took off 4 bases at V and 5 bases at J, with 11 bases between the two ends. In germline, CDR1 is SNHLY, CDR2 FYNNEI. The chain's CDR3 is CASSGGRGETQYF. For the CDR3, the DNA is TGTGCCAGCAGTGGGGGACGGGGGGAGACCCAGTACTTC.

The chain couples TRBV5-5 to TRBJ2-1, with TRBD2 matching over 8 bases. Germline V gene lookup returns CDR1 SGHKS and CDR2 YYEKEE (reference sequence). After removal of 4 bases from V and 0 bases from J, the junction contained 12 bases not matched to a gene. CDR3 length: 18 residues. CDR3 coding DNA: TGTGCCAGCAGCAGGAACAGGACTAGCCCTTTCTCCTACAATGAGCAGTTCTTC. Translating it yields CASSRNRTSPFSYNEQFF.

V usage is TRBV7-9 and J usage is TRBJ2-7; D assignment may be TRBD1 or TRBD2 (5 bases each). Germline values: CDR1 SEHNR, CDR2 FQNEAQ (reference sequence). Trimming shortened V by 2 bases and J by 2 bases, and 10 bases separated the two germline ends. The CDR3 extends over 14 amino acids. CDR3 coding DNA: TGTGCCAGCAGCTTAAGGGACGGCCCCTACGAGCAGTACTTC. Protein sequence: CASSLRDGPYEQYF.

The V gene is TRBV20-1, the J gene TRBJ2-7; D remains unclear. Per the germline V gene, CDR1 is DFQATT and CDR2 is SNEGSKA (reference sequence). The CDR3 spans 17 residues. Trimming cost V 3 bases and J 1 base, with 22 bases left between them. DNA of the CDR3: TGCAGTGCTAGGCTGGAGACCCGCTTAGGGTCGTCCTACGAGCAGTACTTC. Amino acid sequence: CSARLETRLGSSYEQYF.

V and J are TRBV24-1 and TRBJ2-3; 7 bases line up with TRBD2. The CDR3 sequence is 16 residues long. The V gene end was trimmed by 4 bases and the J gene end by 1 base; junction bases not matched to a gene: 7. The germline V gene encodes CDR1 KGHDR and CDR2 SFDVKD. This CDR3 reads CATSEPTSLGTDTQYF. DNA for the CDR3: TGTGCCACCAGTGAGCCGACTAGCCTCGGCACAGATACGCAGTATTTT.

This clonotype was detected ten times or more. The rearrangement joins TRBV20-1 to TRBJ2-2; D ambiguous. The CDR3 has 13 amino acids. CDR1 and CDR2 (germline): DFQATT, SNEGSKA (reference sequence). Trimming pared 4 bases from V and 3 bases from J, leaving 9 bases between. The CDR3 DNA sequence: TGCAGTGCTACACCAGCCCACACCGGGGAGCTGTTTTTT. This encodes CSATPAHTGELFF.

This chain links TRBV5-1 with TRBJ2-5; 8 bases are shared with TRBD2. The J segment lost 5 bases and the V segment lost 6 bases, leaving 6 bases of the junction unmatched. This CDR3 contains 13 residues. Germline CDR1 SGHRS, CDR2 YFSETQ. The CDR3 coding sequence is TGCGCCAGCAAGCCGGGAGGGCCGGAGACCCAGTACTTC. Amino acid sequence: CASKPGGPETQYF.

Notes on this clonotype: This may stem from a read error, because a much larger clone lies one nucleotide away. The CDR3 DNA is TGTGCCAGCAGTTTATCTGCAGGAGATACGCAGTATTTT. This sequence encodes CASSLSAGDTQYF. V is TRBV12-3 or TRBV12-4 and J is TRBJ2-3; D ambiguous. V lost 2 bases and J 5 bases, leaving 8 bases between the germline ends. The CDR3 spans 13 residues.

This clonotype was detected ten times or more. The rearrangement joins TRBV14 to TRBJ2-7; 10 nucleotides align to TRBD1. This CDR3 is built from 15 residues. The V and J ends lost 5 bases and 3 bases, in that order; junction bases with no gene match: 7. Germline CDR1 is SGHDN and CDR2 is FVKESK. The CDR3 loop reads CASSIPGTGVYEQYF. CDR3 nucleotide sequence: TGTGCCAGCAGCATACCCGGGACAGGGGTCTACGAGCAGTACTTC.

This clonotype was seen repeatedly, ten times or more. The rearrangement uses TRBV3-1 and TRBJ2-1; TRBD2 is a possible D gene (6 bases). Germline lookup yields CDR1 LGHDT and CDR2 YNNKEL (reference sequence). The CDR3 sequence is 11 residues long. Trimming cost V 6 bases and J 9 bases, with 9 bases left between them. CDR3 in amino acids: CASRYSGEQFF. DNA of the CDR3: TGTGCCAGCAGGTATAGCGGTGAGCAGTTCTTC.

This clonotype has ten or more counts. The chain couples TRBV7-3 to TRBJ2-7; the D gene is possibly TRBD2 (6 bases). The germline V and J ends were trimmed by 4 bases and 4 bases, with 14 bases remaining between them. Germline V CDR1 and CDR2: SGHTA, FQGTGA. This CDR3 is built from 14 residues. CDR3 nucleotide sequence: TGTGCCAGCAGCTCAGGCGGTAGCGGATACGAGCAGTACTTC. Protein: CASSSGGSGYEQYF.

This clonotype was detected many times. The CDR3 reads CSARDPRGQGNTEAFF. The CDR3 DNA sequence: TGCAGTGCTAGAGATCCCCGGGGACAGGGGAACACTGAAGCTTTCTTT. J is TRBJ1-1 and V is TRBV20-1; 9 nucleotides line up with TRBD1. Germline trimming cut 0 bases from V and 1 base from J; bases unmatched to any gene: 6. In germline, CDR1 is DFQATT, CDR2 SNEGSKA (reference sequence). This CDR3 has 16 residues.

There are a few counts of this clonotype. The chain recombines TRBV4-2 with TRBJ2-2; no clear D gene. V was cut by 0 bases and J by 6 bases, with 8 bases left in between. Germline loops: CDR1 LGHNA, CDR2 YNFKEQ. The CDR3 is 14 amino acids. CDR3: CASSQEAYAGELFF. In DNA, the CDR3 is TGTGCCAGCAGCCAAGAGGCGTACGCCGGGGAGCTGTTTTTT.

In this sample, this clonotype turned up many times. The gene calls are TRBV2 and TRBJ2-1; 11 bases agree with TRBD2. CDR3 size: 15 residues. Trimming removed 7 bases from V and 7 bases from J; junction bases left unmatched: 9. Germline V gene lookup returns CDR1 SNHLY and CDR2 FYNNEI. The CDR3 sequence is CASKTSGIIVNEQFF. CDR3 nucleotide sequence: TGTGCCAGCAAGACTAGCGGGATTATCGTGAATGAGCAGTTCTTC.

Many counts were recorded for this clonotype. J is TRBJ2-1 and V is TRBV5-1; D is ambiguous. Germline CDR1 SGHRS, CDR2 YFSETQ. With 0 bases removed from V and 6 bases from J, the gap between germline ends came to 13 bases. The CDR3 contains 15 residues. The CDR3 is CASSLVGAYTNEQFF. The CDR3 DNA reads TGCGCCAGCAGCTTGGTTGGCGCCTACACCAATGAGCAGTTCTTC. Together with reference TRBV5-1 and TRBJ2-1, the CDR3 gives the full variable domain: KAGVTQTPRYLIKTRGQQVTLSCSPISGHRSVSWYQQTPGQGLQFLFEYFSETQRNKGNFPGRFSGRQFSNSRSEMNVSTLELGDSALYLCASSLVGAYTNEQFFGPGTRLTVL.

The J gene is TRBJ1-4, the V gene TRBV19, with 7 nucleotides matching TRBD1. J gave up 7 bases and V 9 bases, and 8 bases lay outside the gene matches. The CDR3 loop spans 13 amino acids. Germline CDR1 and CDR2: LNHDA and SQIVND (reference sequence). The CDR3 reads CASRQGGAEKLFF. The CDR3 DNA follows: TGTGCCAGCCGACAGGGTGGGGCTGAAAAACTGTTTTTT. Complete variable domain (other parts from reference TRBV19 and TRBJ1-4): DGGITQSPKYLFRKEGQNVTLSCEQNLNHDAMYWYRQDPGQGLRLIYYSQIVNDFQKGDIAEGYSVSREKKESFPLTVTSAQKNPTAFYLCASRQGGAEKLFFGSGTQLSVL.